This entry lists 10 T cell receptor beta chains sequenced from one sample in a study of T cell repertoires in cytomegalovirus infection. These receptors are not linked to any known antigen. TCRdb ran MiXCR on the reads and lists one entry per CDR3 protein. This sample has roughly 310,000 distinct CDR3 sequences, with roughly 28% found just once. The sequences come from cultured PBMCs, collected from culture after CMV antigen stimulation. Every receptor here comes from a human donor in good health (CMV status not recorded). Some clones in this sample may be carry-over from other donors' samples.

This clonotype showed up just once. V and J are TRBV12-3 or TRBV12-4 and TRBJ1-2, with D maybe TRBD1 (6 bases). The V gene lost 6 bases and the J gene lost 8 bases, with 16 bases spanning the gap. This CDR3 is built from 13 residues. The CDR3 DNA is TGTGCCAGCAGGGTTCGACAGGTCGGGGGCTACACCTTC. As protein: CASRVRQVGGYTF.

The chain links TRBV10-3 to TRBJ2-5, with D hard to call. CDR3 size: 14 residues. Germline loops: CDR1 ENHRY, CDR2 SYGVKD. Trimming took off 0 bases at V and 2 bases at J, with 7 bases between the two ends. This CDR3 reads CAISESFRQETQYF. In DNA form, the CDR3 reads TGTGCCATCAGTGAGTCCTTCAGACAAGAGACCCAGTACTTC.

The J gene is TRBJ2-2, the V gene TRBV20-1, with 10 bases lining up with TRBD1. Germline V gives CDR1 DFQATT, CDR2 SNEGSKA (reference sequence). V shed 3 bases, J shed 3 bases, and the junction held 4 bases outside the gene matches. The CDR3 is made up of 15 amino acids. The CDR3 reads CSASRGTGDTGELFF. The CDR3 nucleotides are TGCAGTGCTAGCCGGGGGACAGGGGACACCGGGGAGCTGTTTTTT.

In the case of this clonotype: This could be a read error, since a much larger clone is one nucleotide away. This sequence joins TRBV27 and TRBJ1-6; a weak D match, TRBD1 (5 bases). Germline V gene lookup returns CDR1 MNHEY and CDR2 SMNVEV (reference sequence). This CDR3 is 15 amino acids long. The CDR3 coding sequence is TGTGCCAGCAGTACAAGACAGATTAATAATTCACTCCTCCACTTT. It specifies CASSTRQINNSLLHF.

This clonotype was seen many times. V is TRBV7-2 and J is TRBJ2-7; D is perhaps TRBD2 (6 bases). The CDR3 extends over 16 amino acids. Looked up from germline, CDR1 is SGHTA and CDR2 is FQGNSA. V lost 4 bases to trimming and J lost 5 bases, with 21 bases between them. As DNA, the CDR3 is TGTGCCAGCAGCTCCAAGATGGGACTTAGTCACCACGAGCAGTACTTC. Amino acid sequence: CASSSKMGLSHHEQYF.

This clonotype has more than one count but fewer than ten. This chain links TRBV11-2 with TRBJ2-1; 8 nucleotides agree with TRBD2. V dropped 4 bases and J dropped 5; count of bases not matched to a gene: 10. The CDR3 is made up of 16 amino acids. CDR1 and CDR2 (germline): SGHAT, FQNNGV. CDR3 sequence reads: CASSSAGGGGDNEQFF. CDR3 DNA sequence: TGTGCCAGCAGCTCCGCCGGGGGGGGGGGCGACAATGAGCAGTTCTTC.

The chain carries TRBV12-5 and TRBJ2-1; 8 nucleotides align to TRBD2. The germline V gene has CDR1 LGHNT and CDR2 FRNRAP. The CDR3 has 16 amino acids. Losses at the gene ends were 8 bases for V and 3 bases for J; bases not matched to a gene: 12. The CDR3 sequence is CASRPTSGDFYNEQFF. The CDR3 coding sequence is TGTGCTAGTCGTCCTACTAGCGGCGACTTCTACAATGAGCAGTTCTTC.

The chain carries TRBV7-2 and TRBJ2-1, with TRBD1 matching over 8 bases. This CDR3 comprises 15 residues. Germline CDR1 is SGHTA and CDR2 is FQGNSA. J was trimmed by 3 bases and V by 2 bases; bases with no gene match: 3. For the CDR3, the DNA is TGTGCCAGCAGCTTAAGACAGGGGATCTACAATGAGCAGTTCTTC. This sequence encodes CASSLRQGIYNEQFF.

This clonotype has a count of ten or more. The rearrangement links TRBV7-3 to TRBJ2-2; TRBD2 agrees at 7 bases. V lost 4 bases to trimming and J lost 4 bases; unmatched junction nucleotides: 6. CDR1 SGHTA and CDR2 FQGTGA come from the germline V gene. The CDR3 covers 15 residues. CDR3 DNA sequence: TGTGCCAGCAGCTCCGGACTAGTCGGCACCGGGGAGCTGTTTTTT. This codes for CASSSGLVGTGELFF.

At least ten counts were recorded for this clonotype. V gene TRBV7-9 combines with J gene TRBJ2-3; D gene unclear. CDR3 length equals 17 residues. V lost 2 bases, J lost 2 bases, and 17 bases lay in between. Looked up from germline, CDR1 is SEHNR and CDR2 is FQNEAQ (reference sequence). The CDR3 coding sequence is TGTGCCAGCAGCTTAATTGGGTCAGGCCACTTCACAGATACGCAGTATTTT. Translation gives CASSLIGSGHFTDTQYF. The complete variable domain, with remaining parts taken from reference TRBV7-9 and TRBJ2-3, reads DTGVSQNPRHKITKRGQNVTFRCDPISEHNRLYWYRQTLGQGPEFLTYFQNEAQLEKSRLLSDRFSAERPKGSFSTLEIQRTEQGDSAMYLCASSLIGSGHFTDTQYFGPGTRLTVL.